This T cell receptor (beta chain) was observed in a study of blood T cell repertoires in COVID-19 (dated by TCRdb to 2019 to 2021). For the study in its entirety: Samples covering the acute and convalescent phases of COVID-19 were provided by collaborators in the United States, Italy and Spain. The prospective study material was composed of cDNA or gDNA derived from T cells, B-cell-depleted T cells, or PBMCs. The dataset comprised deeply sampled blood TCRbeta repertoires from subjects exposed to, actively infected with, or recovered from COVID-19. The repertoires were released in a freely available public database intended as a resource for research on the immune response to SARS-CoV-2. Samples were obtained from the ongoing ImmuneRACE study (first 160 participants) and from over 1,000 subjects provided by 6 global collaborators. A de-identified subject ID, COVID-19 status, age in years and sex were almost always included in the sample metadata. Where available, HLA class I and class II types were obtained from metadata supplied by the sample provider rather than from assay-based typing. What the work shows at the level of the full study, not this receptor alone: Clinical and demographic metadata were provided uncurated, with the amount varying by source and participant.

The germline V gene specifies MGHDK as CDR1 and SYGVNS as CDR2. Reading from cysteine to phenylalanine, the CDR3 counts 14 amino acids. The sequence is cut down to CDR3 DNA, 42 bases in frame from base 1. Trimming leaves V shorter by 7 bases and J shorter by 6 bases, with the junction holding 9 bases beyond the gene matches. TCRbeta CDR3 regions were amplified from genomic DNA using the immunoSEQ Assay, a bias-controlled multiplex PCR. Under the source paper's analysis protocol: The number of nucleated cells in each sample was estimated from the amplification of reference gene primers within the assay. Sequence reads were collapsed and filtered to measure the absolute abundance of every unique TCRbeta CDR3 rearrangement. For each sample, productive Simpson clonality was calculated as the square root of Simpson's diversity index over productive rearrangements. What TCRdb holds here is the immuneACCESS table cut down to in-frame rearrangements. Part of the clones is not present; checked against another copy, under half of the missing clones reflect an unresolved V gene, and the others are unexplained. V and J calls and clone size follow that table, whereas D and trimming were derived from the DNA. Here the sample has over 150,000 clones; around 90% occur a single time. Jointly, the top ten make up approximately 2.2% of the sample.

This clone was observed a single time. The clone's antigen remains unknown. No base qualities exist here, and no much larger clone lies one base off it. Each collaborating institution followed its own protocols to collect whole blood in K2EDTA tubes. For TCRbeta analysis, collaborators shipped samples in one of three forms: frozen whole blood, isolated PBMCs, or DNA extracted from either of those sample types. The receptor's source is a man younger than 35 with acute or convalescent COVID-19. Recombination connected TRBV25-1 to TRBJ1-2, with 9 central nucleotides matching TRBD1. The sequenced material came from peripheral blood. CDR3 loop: CASTRTGEVNGYTF. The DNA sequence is TGTGCCAGCACCCGGACAGGGGAAGTAAATGGCTACACCTTC.